These T cell receptor beta chains were read from a single sample in a study of control samples from healthy donors and cancer patients. Profiling relied on immunoSEQ multiplex PCR, and the TCRdb table lists in-frame clones only, not all of them. The data hold around 190,000 clones, with roughly 90% observed a single time. Material for sequencing was blood. These TCRs come from a woman aged 45-59 years in good health. The CDR3 runs from the conserved cysteine through the conserved F or W. The order of the fields is J gene, clone size, V gene, D gene, CDR3 DNA, CDR3 protein. D genes are given only for firm matches. A row's size may be missing; if present it is once, few, many or a size class.

TRBJ1-2 - TRBV30 - TGTGCCTGGCGGGGCTGGGGGAGTAGGAGTAATGGCTACACCTTC CAWRGWGSRSNGYTF
TRBJ1-1 - TRBV14 - TGTGCCAGCAGCCCCCAAGGGCTCACTGAAGCTTTCTTT CASSPQGLTEAFF
TRBJ1-1 - TRBV5-4 - TGTGCCAGCAGCTTAGCTGCGAGTGACACTGAAGCTTTCTTT CASSLAASDTEAFF
TRBJ2-2 - TRBV7-2 - TGTGCCAGCAGCTTTAGCGGGAACACCGGGGAGCTGTTTTTT CASSFSGNTGELFF
TRBJ1-1 - TRBV5-5 - TGTGCCAGCAGCTTGGTTGGGATTACTGAAGCTTTCTTT CASSLVGITEAFF
TRBJ2-7 - TRBV7-3 - TGTGCCAGCAGCCGACAGAGAGATTACGAGCAGTACTTC CASSRQRDYEQYF
TRBJ2-7 - TRBV3-1/TRBV3-2 - TGTGCCAGCAGCCCACCAGGGTCCTACGAGCAGTACTTC CASSPPGSYEQYF
TRBJ2-4 - TRBV30 TRBD2 TGTGCCTGGAGTAGGGCCGGGAGGGGGGTAGACATTCAGTACTTC CAWSRAGRGVDIQYF
TRBJ1-5 once TRBV27 - TGTGCCAGCAGTTTATTAGGCTCAGGGGTTGCGCAATCAGCCCAGCATTTT CASSLLGSGVAQSAQHF
TRBJ1-1 once TRBV12-3/TRBV12-4 - TGTGCCAGCACCGTAGACAGGGAAGCTTTCTTT CASTVDREAFF
TRBJ1-1 once TRBV28 - TGTGCCAGCATGGGGGGCACTGAAGCTTTCTTT CASMGGTEAFF
TRBJ2-5 - TRBV27 - TGTGCCAGATTCGGGAAGGCCCTCGGGGAGACCCAGTACTTC CARFGKALGETQYF
TRBJ2-2 - TRBV19 TRBD1 TGTGCCATTATGCCCAGGGGGCCAACCGGGGAGCTGTTTTTT CAIMPRGPTGELFF
TRBJ1-6 - TRBV18 TRBD1 TGTGCCAGCTCACCACGGGACAGGGGGTATAATTCACCCCTCCACTTT CASSPRDRGYNSPLHF
TRBJ2-2 - TRBV6-5 - TGTGCCAGCAGTTTAAGGGCCGGGGAGCTGTTTTTT CASSLRAGELFF
TRBJ2-2 - TRBV5-1 - TGCGCCAGCAGCCCTCGGGACGGCGGGGAGCTGTTTTTT CASSPRDGGELFF
TRBJ1-5 - TRBV4-3 - TGCGCCAGCAGCCAAGAGTTCAGCAATCAGCCCCAGCATTTT CASSQEFSNQPQHF
TRBJ2-2 - TRBV7-3 - TGTGCCAGCAGCCTCCTTTCAGCCTCCTCTTCCCCCGGGGAGCTGTTTTTT CASSLLSASSSPGELFF
TRBJ2-1 - TRBV7-2 - TGTGCCAGCAGCCCGCGGACCTATGAGCAGTTCTTC CASSPRTYEQFF
TRBJ2-2 - TRBV28 - TGTGCCAGCAGAAGCGCGGCCGGGGAGCTGTTTTTT CASRSAAGELFF
TRBJ1-1 - TRBV27 TRBD1 TGTGCCAGCAGTTCGACAGGGTACACTGAAGCTTTCTTT CASSSTGYTEAFF
TRBJ2-6 - TRBV9 TRBD1 TGTGCCAGCAGCGTAGAGTCAGGGGGCCTCTCTGGGGCCAACGTCCTGACTTTC CASSVESGGLSGANVLTF
TRBJ2-3 - TRBV19 - TGTGCCAGTAATTGGGGCAGACCTTTAACAGATACGCAGTATTTT CASNWGRPLTDTQYF
TRBJ1-1 - TRBV11-2 - TGTGCCAGCAGCTTAGGGTTGAACACTGAAGCTTTCTTT CASSLGLNTEAFF
TRBJ2-6 - TRBV7-9 TRBD1 TGTGCCAGCAGCAAAGACGACAGGGGCATCTCTGGGGCCAACGTCCTGACTTTC CASSKDDRGISGANVLTF
TRBJ2-5 - TRBV3-1/TRBV3-2 - TGTGCCAGCAGCCCCGACACTCAACAGACCCAGTACTTC CASSPDTQQTQYF
TRBJ1-1 - TRBV30 - TGTGCCTGGAGTAACGTCAGGGGAACTGAAGCTTTCTTT CAWSNVRGTEAFF
TRBJ1-4 once TRBV7-3 - TGTGCCAGCAGCGCGACCCCGGGGGAAAAACTGTTTTTT CASSATPGEKLFF
TRBJ2-3 - TRBV18 - TGTGCCAGCTCACCAAGCCAGGCGATATTTCCCACAGATACGCAGTATTTT CASSPSQAIFPTDTQYF
TRBJ2-3 - TRBV4-3 - TGCGCCAGCAGCCATCAGCCCACAGATACGCAGTATTTT CASSHQPTDTQYF
TRBJ2-7 - TRBV24-1 - TGTGCCACCAGCGGGACTGACACTGGCCGAGACGAGCAGTACTTC CATSGTDTGRDEQYF
TRBJ2-7 - TRBV7-9 - TGTGCCAGCAGCTTAGTCAACGGGGGCTACGAGCAGTACTTC CASSLVNGGYEQYF
TRBJ2-2 - TRBV19 - TGTGCCAGTAGCTATACCCAACGCGGGGAGCTGTTTTTT CASSYTQRGELFF
TRBJ1-1 - TRBV28 TRBD1 TGTGCCAGCAGTACAGGGGGCACTGGGGAAGCTTTCTTT CASSTGGTGEAFF
TRBJ2-5 - TRBV7-8 TRBD2 TGTGCCAGCAGCCTTCCTCCGGGATCGCGGGGGGAGACCCAGTACTTC CASSLPPGSRGETQYF
TRBJ2-7 - TRBV6-5 TRBD2 TGTGCCAGCAGTCGCTTCGGCGGGAGGGGATACGAGCAGTACTTC CASSRFGGRGYEQYF
TRBJ1-3 - TRBV27 - TGTGCCAGCAGTTTAGTCGGCTACTCTGGAAACACCATATATTTT CASSLVGYSGNTIYF
TRBJ1-1 - TRBV19 - TGTGCCAGTAGTTCGACCGGAAGGGGCACTGAAGCTTTCTTT CASSSTGRGTEAFF
TRBJ1-1 once TRBV2 - TGTGCCAGCAGGCCCCAAGTATCGGCCAACACTGAAGCTTTCTTT CASRPQVSANTEAFF
TRBJ2-1 - TRBV4-3 - TGCGCCAGCAGCCACCAGGGGGGGTACAATGAGCAGTTCTTC CASSHQGGYNEQFF
TRBJ1-1 - TRBV27 - TGTGCCAGCAGTCGCCGCCAGGGTGGAGAAGCTTTCTTT CASSRRQGGEAFF
TRBJ2-1 once TRBV19 - TGTGCCAGCCGATCCGGGACTTTGTCCAATGAGCAGTTCTTC CASRSGTLSNEQFF
TRBJ2-7 - TRBV27 - TGTGCCAGCAGCCCGTGGGGCCGAGCCGACTACGAGCAGTACTTC CASSPWGRADYEQYF
TRBJ2-1 - TRBV7-2 - TGTGCCAGCAGCTTAGAAACAGAAAGTAGCCCCTACAATGAGCAGTTCTTC CASSLETESSPYNEQFF
TRBJ1-1 - TRBV4-1 - TGCGCCAGCAGCCAAGATCGTAGAAGGCCGGCGAACACTGAAGCTTTCTTT CASSQDRRRPANTEAFF
TRBJ1-6 - TRBV7-8 TRBD1 TGTGCCAGCAGCTCTTACCCGGGACAGAGCTCCTATAATTCACCCCTCCACTTT CASSSYPGQSSYNSPLHF
TRBJ1-2 - TRBV19 TRBD1 TGTGCCAGTAGTCCCTTAACAGGGGGCGGCTACACCTTC CASSPLTGGGYTF
TRBJ2-7 - TRBV19 - TGTGCCAGTAGTATAGACGGGCTCGGCTTTTCGTACGAGCAGTACTTC CASSIDGLGFSYEQYF
TRBJ2-3 few TRBV7-3 TRBD2 TGTGCCAGCAGCTACCTCTCGGGCGGGAGAGGAGATACGCAGTATTTT CASSYLSGGRGDTQYF
TRBJ1-5 - TRBV24-1 TRBD1 TGTGCCACCAGTGCCACCCCGGGACAGGGGGGTCAGCCCCAGCATTTT CATSATPGQGGQPQHF
TRBJ2-7 - TRBV4-3 - TGCGCCAGCAGCGTCGGGACGTTCGGAGCCTACGAGCAGTACTTC CASSVGTFGAYEQYF
TRBJ1-3 - TRBV7-2 - TGTGCCAGCAGCTTAGCGTTGAGCTCTGGAAACACCATATATTTT CASSLALSSGNTIYF
TRBJ2-1 - TRBV6-6 TRBD2 TGTGCCAGCAGTTACTCGACTAGCGGAGTATACAATGAGCAGTTCTTC CASSYSTSGVYNEQFF
TRBJ2-2 - TRBV12-5 - TGTGCTAGTGGTTTGTCGGCCGGGGAGCTGTTTTTT CASGLSAGELFF
TRBJ1-5 once TRBV30 - TGTGCCTGGAGTGCTACGAGTGCTATTCAGCCCCAGCATTTT CAWSATSAIQPQHF